The 28 T cell receptor beta chains reported below all come from one sample, sequenced in a study of blood T cell repertoires in COVID-19. Profiling relied on immunoSEQ multiplex PCR, and the TCRdb table lists in-frame clones only, not all of them. The sample shows 200,000 to 300,000 clones, more than 75% of them seen only once. Sequencing was done on a sample of PBMCs or T cells enriched from blood (not recorded which). All receptors come from a woman aged 40 to 49 with acute COVID-19.

The V gene is TRBV11-2, the J gene TRBJ2-7, with D perhaps TRBD1 (6 bases). CDR1 and CDR2 from the germline V gene are SGHAT and FQNNGV. The CDR3 length is 15 residues. V was shortened by 2 bases and J by 0 bases, with 11 bases between the two germline ends. CDR3 loop: CASSLTMDSSYEQYF. CDR3 bases: TGTGCCAGCAGCTTAACCATGGACAGCTCCTACGAGCAGTACTTC.

The J gene is TRBJ1-6, the V gene TRBV27; D might be TRBD1 (6 bases). V gave up 0 bases and J gave up 5 bases, with 8 bases separating them. Germline loops: CDR1 MNHEY, CDR2 SMNVEV (reference sequence). The CDR3 contains 15 residues. The CDR3 bases are TGTGCCAGCAGTTTATCTTGGACAGATAATTCACCCCTCCACTTT. Its protein product is CASSLSWTDNSPLHF.

This clone was seen a single time. This chain joins TRBV19 and TRBJ1-5; D gene ambiguous. CDR1 and CDR2 from the germline V gene are LNHDA and SQIVND (reference sequence). With 3 bases removed from V and 6 bases from J, the gap between germline ends came to 9 bases. The CDR3 extends over 13 amino acids. CDR3 sequence (DNA): TGTGCCAGTAGTATGAGGGTTACTCAGCCCCAGCATTTT. It encodes CASSMRVTQPQHF.

The chain couples TRBV7-3 to TRBJ2-3; 8 bases are a match to TRBD1. V dropped 5 bases and J dropped 2; count of bases not matched to a gene: 6. This CDR3 contains 15 residues. The germline V gene encodes CDR1 SGHTA and CDR2 FQGTGA. The CDR3 sequence: CASSPGQGLTDTQYF. CDR3 bases: TGTGCCAGCAGCCCCGGACAGGGACTCACAGATACGCAGTATTTT. Together with reference TRBV7-3 and TRBJ2-3, the CDR3 gives the full variable domain: GAGVSQTPSNKVTEKGKYVELRCDPISGHTALYWYRQSLGQGPEFLIYFQGTGAADDSGLPNDRFFAVRPEGSVSTLKIQRTERGDSAVYLCASSPGQGLTDTQYFGPGTRLTVL.

This chain joins TRBV16 and TRBJ2-1; 12 bases are a match to TRBD1. Germline loops: CDR1 KGHSY, CDR2 FQNENV. The CDR3 totals 17 residues. The V and J ends lost 2 bases and 8 bases, in that order; junction bases with no gene match: 10. The CDR3 DNA reads TGTGCCAGCAGCCAAAGAGGGCCGGGACAGGGGGCTTATGAGCAGTTCTTC. Translating it yields CASSQRGPGQGAYEQFF.

This clone was detected once. The chain is built from TRBV5-4 and TRBJ1-2; a weak D match, TRBD1 (5 bases). The CDR3 is 13 residues long. In germline, CDR1 is SGHNT, CDR2 YYREEE (reference sequence). The ends were cut back, 4 bases at V and 7 bases at J, with 14 bases in the middle. CDR3 protein: CASSTGGSFGYTF. The DNA for the CDR3 is TGTGCCAGCAGCACGGGGGGATCCTTTGGCTACACCTTC.

The V call is TRBV29-1, the J call TRBJ2-1; 7 bases align to TRBD2. The CDR3 is made up of 17 amino acids. Germline CDR1 reads SQVTM; CDR2 reads ANQGSEA. V shed 0 bases and J 8 bases; nucleotides not matched to a gene: 16. CDR3 DNA sequence: TGCAGCGTTGAAGATCCCCTGCGCGCGGGAGATTGGGATGAGCAGTTCTTC. Translated: CSVEDPLRAGDWDEQFF.

The rearrangement joins TRBV19 to TRBJ2-2; 14 nucleotides agree with TRBD2. V shed 6 bases and J 0 bases; nucleotides not matched to a gene: 6. The length of the CDR3 is 18 residues. The V gene's germline CDR1 is LNHDA and CDR2 SQIVND (reference sequence). The CDR3 region is CASRTSGRGLTNTGELFF. The CDR3 region has the DNA TGTGCCAGTAGGACTAGCGGGAGGGGATTGACGAACACCGGGGAGCTGTTTTTT.

This clone has only one observation. This sequence joins TRBV4-2 and TRBJ2-5; TRBD2 aligns across 12 bases. J gave up 1 base and V 4 bases, and 1 base lay outside the gene matches. The CDR3 spans 15 residues. The germline V gene has CDR1 LGHNA and CDR2 YNFKEQ. Here the CDR3 reads CASSPTSGGQETQYF. CDR3 in DNA: TGTGCCAGCAGCCCGACTAGCGGGGGCCAAGAGACCCAGTACTTC.

V gene TRBV19 combines with J gene TRBJ1-1; 8 nucleotides agree with TRBD1. Per germline, CDR1 LNHDA and CDR2 SQIVND (reference sequence). The CDR3 sequence is 16 residues long. With V trimmed by 4 bases and J by 4 bases, 11 bases remained unmatched. Here the CDR3 reads CASSSYPGGLGTEAFF. CDR3 bases: TGTGCCAGTAGTAGCTACCCAGGGGGCTTGGGCACTGAAGCTTTCTTT.

This chain connects TRBV6-5 to TRBJ2-7, with TRBD1 as a possible D gene (5 bases). V lost 6 bases and J lost 2, with 14 bases in between. Germline V CDR1 and CDR2: MNHEY, SVGAGI. The CDR3 contains 14 residues. CDR3 region: CASSDLTATYEQYF. CDR3 nucleotide sequence: TGTGCCAGCAGCGATCTGACAGCCACCTACGAGCAGTACTTC.

The V call is TRBV10-3, the J call TRBJ2-5; possibly TRBD1 for D (5 bases). This CDR3 has 14 residues. The V and J ends lost 8 bases and 3 bases respectively, with 16 bases between them. CDR1 is ENHRY and CDR2 is SYGVKD in the germline V gene. CDR3 residues: CAISQGRIEETQYF. Written as DNA, the CDR3 is TGTGCCATCTCGCAGGGCCGTATCGAAGAGACCCAGTACTTC.

The V and J genes are TRBV14 and TRBJ1-2, with a tentative D call TRBD1 (5 bases). Germline CDR1 is SGHDN and CDR2 is FVKESK. V was pared by 4 bases and J by 0 bases, with 9 bases between. The CDR3 runs to 14 residues. For the CDR3, the DNA is TGTGCCAGCAGCCGCTTGACAGCTAACTATGGCTACACCTTC. Translating it yields CASSRLTANYGYTF. Full variable domain (outside the CDR3, taken from reference TRBV14 and TRBJ1-2): EAGVTQFPSHSVIEKGQTVTLRCDPISGHDNLYWYRRVMGKEIKFLLHFVKESKQDESGMPNNRFLAERTGGTYSTLKVQPAELEDSGVYFCASSRLTANYGYTFGSGTRLTVV.

This chain connects TRBV5-1 to TRBJ2-3; TRBD2 might be the D (5 bases). V lost 2 bases, J lost 5 bases, and 15 bases lay in between. Looked up from germline, CDR1 is SGHRS and CDR2 is YFSETQ. This CDR3 is built from 15 residues. DNA for the CDR3: TGCGCCAGCAGCTTTTCGGCAGGAGGAGGAGATACGCAGTATTTT. Translation gives CASSFSAGGGDTQYF.

This clone showed up just a few times. CDR3 nucleotide sequence: TGTGCCAGCAGTACGAACAGGGGCGAGGACACTGAAGCTTTCTTT. Amino acid sequence: CASSTNRGEDTEAFF. The V gene is TRBV6-5, the J gene TRBJ1-1; 7 bases map to TRBD1. The CDR3 runs to 15 residues. The V segment lost 5 bases and the J segment 3 bases; nucleotides outside the gene matches: 9. Germline CDR1 reads MNHEY; CDR2 reads SVGAGI.

The chain employs TRBV21-1 and TRBJ2-7; the table's TRBD1 call for D was not verified on the DNA. TRBV21-1 is recorded as a pseudogene. CDR3 size: 17 residues. In DNA, the CDR3 is TGTGCCAGCAGCAAAGCCCTTATGCCGGACAGGGGCTACGAGCAGTACTTC. It translates to CASSKALMPDRGYEQYF.

The chain combines TRBV6-1 with TRBJ2-7; 8 nucleotides align to TRBD2. Germline trimming cut 3 bases from V and 2 bases from J; bases unmatched to any gene: 3. The CDR3 consists of 14 residues. CDR1 and CDR2 (germline): MNHNS, SASEGT. CDR3 sequence reads: CASSEFSGTYEQYF. The DNA of the CDR3 is TGTGCCAGCAGTGAGTTTAGCGGGACCTACGAGCAGTACTTC.

For the CDR3, the DNA is TGTGCCACCAGTGATCCGACTAGCGACTCCTACGAGCAGTACTTC. Protein product: CATSDPTSDSYEQYF. The rearrangement links TRBV24-1 to TRBJ2-7; TRBD2 matches at 8 bases. CDR3 length: 15 amino acids. CDR1 is KGHDR, CDR2 SFDVKD, per germline. J was trimmed by 0 bases and V by 3 bases; bases with no gene match: 3.

The V gene is TRBV10-3, the J gene TRBJ2-5, with TRBD1 matching 8 bases. V lost 4 bases to trimming and J lost 4 bases; unmatched junction nucleotides: 23. The CDR3 is 20 residues long. From germline, CDR1 is ENHRY and CDR2 SYGVKD. Written as DNA, the CDR3 is TGTGCCATCAGTGGAGGACGACAGGGGACTCAGTGGGGCCTGGCAGAGACCCAGTACTTC. Protein: CAISGGRQGTQWGLAETQYF.

The chain recombines TRBV5-1 with TRBJ2-3; 9 bases align to TRBD1. CDR1 and CDR2 (germline): SGHRS, YFSETQ. This CDR3 is 15 amino acids long. J was trimmed by 5 bases and V by 4 bases; bases with no gene match: 8. CDR3 protein: CASSPRDREKDTQYF. In DNA form, the CDR3 reads TGCGCCAGCAGCCCCCGGGACAGGGAGAAAGATACGCAGTATTTT. The full variable domain, rest sourced from reference TRBV5-1 and TRBJ2-3, is KAGVTQTPRYLIKTRGQQVTLSCSPISGHRSVSWYQQTPGQGLQFLFEYFSETQRNKGNFPGRFSGRQFSNSRSEMNVSTLELGDSALYLCASSPRDREKDTQYFGPGTRLTVL.

The chain has TRBV27 and TRBJ1-5; the D gene is possibly TRBD1 (6 bases). Trimming removed 2 bases at V and 2 bases at J, with 10 bases between. Germline CDR1 reads MNHEY; CDR2 reads SMNVEV (reference sequence). The CDR3 runs 15 residues. CDR3 nucleotides: TGTGCCAGCAGTTTAAGGGGGTATGGCAATCAGCCCCAGCATTTT. The encoded protein is CASSLRGYGNQPQHF.

V usage is TRBV14 and J usage is TRBJ1-1, with D hard to call. Looked up from germline, CDR1 is SGHDN and CDR2 is FVKESK. The V gene lost 4 bases and the J gene lost 0 bases, with 6 bases spanning the gap. This CDR3 has 13 residues. The CDR3 reads CASSLQVNTEAFF. The CDR3 nucleotides read TGTGCCAGCAGCCTTCAGGTGAACACTGAAGCTTTCTTT.

The rearrangement uses TRBV20-1 and TRBJ2-1; weak D call: TRBD2 (5 bases). V lost 3 bases and J 6 bases, leaving 15 bases between the germline ends. The CDR3 loop spans 14 amino acids. The germline V gene has CDR1 DFQATT and CDR2 SNEGSKA (reference sequence). The DNA for the CDR3 is TGCAGTGCTAGTTCCGGGCCGCGGGTCAATGAGCAGTTCTTC. Amino acids: CSASSGPRVNEQFF.

The CDR3 DNA reads as TGTGCCAGCAGCTTACAGCTAGCGGGAGATGGTAGCACAGATACGCAGTATTTT. Translation: CASSLQLAGDGSTDTQYF. The chain uses TRBV11-2 and TRBJ2-3; 10 bases line up with TRBD2. Germline V gene sequence: CDR1 SGHAT, CDR2 FQNNGV. V trimming: 2 bases; J trimming: 0 bases; junction bases outside the gene matches: 8. The CDR3 is 18 residues long.

V usage is TRBV5-5 and J usage is TRBJ1-1; D remains ambiguous. Germline CDR1 and CDR2: SGHKS and YYEKEE (reference sequence). This CDR3 is built from 12 residues. The V end lost 1 base, the J end lost 10 bases, and 11 bases lay between the germline ends. The CDR3 sequence: CASSLHERIAFF. Written as DNA, the CDR3 is TGTGCCAGCAGCTTGCATGAGAGGATAGCTTTCTTT.

The chain links TRBV6-6 to TRBJ2-7, with 10 bases that match TRBD1. The CDR3 has 13 amino acids. CDR1 and CDR2 (germline): MNHNY, SVGAGI (reference sequence). With 6 bases clipped from V and 5 bases from J, the junction kept 4 bases outside the gene matches. The CDR3 protein is CASREGQGNEQYF. Here the CDR3 DNA reads TGTGCCAGCAGAGAGGGACAGGGGAACGAGCAGTACTTC.

This rearrangement joins TRBV19 to TRBJ1-5; D unclear. CDR3 length: 15 amino acids. CDR1 and CDR2 from the germline V gene are LNHDA and SQIVND (reference sequence). The germline V and J ends were trimmed by 6 bases and 6 bases, with 18 bases remaining between them. CDR3 in amino acids: CASSPHLRVVQPQHF. The CDR3 DNA reads as TGTGCCAGTAGCCCACACCTGCGGGTTGTTCAGCCCCAGCATTTT.

There are a few counts of this clone. The rearrangement joins TRBV2 to TRBJ1-1; 7 nucleotides match TRBD1. The CDR3 contains 13 residues. Germline assignment: CDR1 SNHLY and CDR2 FYNNEI. Unmatched junction bases numbered 3, after V lost 5 bases and J lost 3 bases. The CDR3 sequence: CASSNTGDTEAFF. The CDR3 nucleotides are TGTGCCAGCAGTAACACAGGGGACACTGAAGCTTTCTTT.